Below, 21 T cell receptor beta chains from the same sample are listed, as sequenced in a study of glioma-infiltrating T cells after dendritic cell vaccination. The assay was immunoSEQ multiplex PCR, and TCRdb's table has in-frame clones only and misses some. The sample carries some 10,000 clones, 81% recorded once. As for time point: after dendritic cell vaccination, including at tumor progression/relapse. Sequencing used blood, obtained after dendritic cell vaccination. Source of these receptors: a human donor with glioblastoma.

V usage is TRBV10-3 and J usage is TRBJ2-3; D is ambiguous. V was clipped by 0 bases and J by 11 bases, with 12 bases between them. Germline loops: CDR1 ENHRY, CDR2 SYGVKD. The CDR3 is made up of 13 amino acids. CDR3 loop: CAISESPKPWQYF. In nucleotides, the CDR3 is TGTGCCATCAGTGAGTCGCCCAAGCCCTGGCAGTATTTT.

The chain couples TRBV6-6 to TRBJ1-6, with D unclear. This CDR3 contains 12 residues. CDR1 is MNHNY, CDR2 SVGAGI, per germline (reference sequence). Trimming took 2 bases from V and 14 from J, leaving 10 bases between them. The CDR3 sequence is CASSYITSALHF. The CDR3 nucleotides are TGTGCCAGCAGTTACATAACTTCGGCCCTCCACTTT.

This chain links TRBV19 with TRBJ2-7, with D possibly being TRBD2 (5 bases). Trimming took off 9 bases at V and 5 bases at J, with 14 bases between the two ends. The CDR3 has 12 amino acids. Germline CDR1 and CDR2: LNHDA and SQIVND (reference sequence). The CDR3 loop reads CASTDGVDEQYF. Here the CDR3 DNA reads TGTGCCAGCACGGACGGGGTTGACGAGCAGTACTTC.

V is TRBV9 and J is TRBJ2-3; a weak D match, TRBD2 (5 bases). This CDR3 comprises 17 residues. CDR1 SGDLS and CDR2 YYNGEE come from the germline V gene. The V gene lost 4 bases and the J gene lost 0 bases, with 18 bases spanning the gap. Here the CDR3 reads CASSPRDGVTSTDTQYF. DNA for the CDR3: TGTGCCAGCAGCCCAAGAGACGGGGTCACTAGCACAGATACGCAGTATTTT.

The sample holds a few counts of this clone. The CDR3 is CASSLVRDSLYEQYF. In DNA, the CDR3 is TGTGCCAGCAGCTTGGTACGGGACAGCCTCTACGAGCAGTACTTC. The V call is TRBV7-9, the J call TRBJ2-7, with 7 nucleotides matching TRBD1. With V trimmed by 3 bases and J by 3 bases, 8 bases remained unmatched. This CDR3 spans 15 amino acids. Germline V gene sequence: CDR1 SEHNR, CDR2 FQNEAQ (reference sequence).

V is TRBV7-6 and J is TRBJ2-7, with D possibly matching TRBD1 (6 bases). This CDR3 contains 14 residues. V gave up 4 bases and J gave up 3 bases, with 13 bases separating them. Germline assignment: CDR1 SGHVS and CDR2 FNYEAQ. CDR3 sequence reads: CASSSVARGYEQYF. In DNA, the CDR3 is TGTGCCAGCAGCTCCGTTGCCAGGGGCTACGAGCAGTACTTC.

V usage is TRBV5-1 and J usage is TRBJ2-3; D is perhaps TRBD1 or TRBD2 (5 bases each). The CDR3 has 16 residues. CDR1 and CDR2 (germline): SGHRS, YFSETQ. The V gene lost 4 bases and the J gene lost 6 bases, with 21 bases spanning the gap. CDR3 DNA sequence: TGCGCCAGCAGCCTGGGGGATTTTGGGAGCTCTGATACGCAGTATTTT. It encodes CASSLGDFGSSDTQYF.

The chain links TRBV11-3 to TRBJ1-1; D remains unclear. The CDR3 is 13 amino acids. Germline V gene data show CDR1 as SGHNT and CDR2 as YENEEA. Trimming left V 3 bases short and J 1 base short, with 6 bases between. The CDR3: CASSFAENTEAFF. The CDR3 bases are TGTGCCAGCAGCTTCGCGGAGAACACTGAAGCTTTCTTT.

The V call is TRBV28, the J call TRBJ2-3, with a tentative D call TRBD1 (5 bases). The V end was cut by 8 bases, the J end by 2 bases, with 14 bases between. CDR3 length: 14 residues. Germline V lookup: CDR1 MDHEN, CDR2 SYDVKM. CDR3 sequence (DNA): TGTGCCAGCGCCCTCCAGGGAACCACAGATACGCAGTATTTT. Residues: CASALQGTTDTQYF.

The chain is built from TRBV6-1 and TRBJ1-1; 7 bases align to TRBD1. The V segment lost 2 bases and the J segment 1 base; nucleotides outside the gene matches: 7. Germline CDR1 MNHNS, CDR2 SASEGT. The CDR3 is made up of 16 amino acids. CDR3 bases: TGTGCCAGCAGTGAAATCGAGGGGGCCACGAACACTGAAGCTTTCTTT. Translated: CASSEIEGATNTEAFF.

The rearrangement uses TRBV4-2 and TRBJ2-7; 9 bases match TRBD2. With V trimmed by 4 bases and J by 2 bases, 12 bases remained unmatched. CDR1 is LGHNA and CDR2 is YNFKEQ in the germline V gene. The CDR3 runs 17 residues. Written as DNA, the CDR3 is TGTGCCAGCAGCCCCCCGGGGGTAGCGGGAGTCCCCTACGAGCAGTACTTC. Translated: CASSPPGVAGVPYEQYF.

This chain links TRBV28 with TRBJ1-2; possible D gene TRBD1, 5 bases. From germline, CDR1 is MDHEN and CDR2 SYDVKM. This CDR3 region has 14 residues. Trimming left V 3 bases short and J 5 bases short, with 13 bases between. DNA of the CDR3: TGTGCCAGCAGTTTCTCGAGGAGGGGTTATGGCTACACCTTC. The encoded protein is CASSFSRRGYGYTF.

The chain recombines TRBV2 with TRBJ1-5; possible D gene TRBD1, 5 bases. V lost 5 bases to trimming and J lost 0 bases, with 8 bases between them. The CDR3 has 14 amino acids. Germline values: CDR1 SNHLY, CDR2 FYNNEI. This chain's CDR3 is CASSPGYSNQPQHF. The CDR3 region has the DNA TGTGCCAGCAGTCCAGGGTATAGCAATCAGCCCCAGCATTTT.

The rearrangement uses TRBV11-3 and TRBJ2-1, with D perhaps TRBD2 (6 bases). Germline V CDR1 and CDR2: SGHNT, YENEEA. V gave up 1 base and J gave up 7 bases, with 20 bases separating them. This CDR3 is 17 amino acids long. The chain's CDR3 is CASSLASGSSDANEQFF. The CDR3 bases are TGTGCCAGCAGCTTAGCCTCGGGGTCTAGCGACGCGAATGAGCAGTTCTTC.

The chain carries TRBV27 and TRBJ1-1, with 7 bases matching TRBD1. The CDR3 length is 16 residues. CDR1 is MNHEY and CDR2 is SMNVEV in the germline V gene (reference sequence). V shed 6 bases and J 1 base; nucleotides not matched to a gene: 11. CDR3 amino acids: CASSRRPSGGNTEAFF. CDR3 coding DNA: TGTGCCAGCAGCCGCAGGCCTTCAGGGGGGAACACTGAAGCTTTCTTT.

The chain couples TRBV5-1 to TRBJ2-7, with 9 positions matching TRBD1. The junction had 8 bases not matched to a gene; V was cut back by 4 bases and J by 3 bases. The CDR3 is made up of 15 amino acids. The germline CDR1 and CDR2 sequences are SGHRS and YFSETQ. CDR3 nucleotides: TGCGCCAGCAGCCCAGCCGGGACAGGGAACTACGAGCAGTACTTC. Protein sequence: CASSPAGTGNYEQYF.

V and J are TRBV7-6 and TRBJ1-3, with 10 bases identical to TRBD1. CDR1 SGHVS and CDR2 FNYEAQ come from the germline V gene. The ends lost 4 bases at V and 4 bases at J; junction bases unmatched: 10. This CDR3 region has 17 residues. CDR3 bases: TGTGCCAGCAGCTCTCGGGACGGGACAGGGGAAGGAAACACCATATATTTT. Its translation is CASSSRDGTGEGNTIYF.

The chain recombines TRBV5-1 with TRBJ1-1, with TRBD1 as a possible D gene (5 bases). CDR3 length: 17 amino acids. Germline V gives CDR1 SGHRS, CDR2 YFSETQ. V dropped 7 bases and J dropped 5 bases, with 27 bases sitting between them. CDR3 DNA: TGCGCCAGCCGCCGGGGTGGGGCAGGGAGGGATCGGACTGAAGCTTTCTTT. Amino acids: CASRRGGAGRDRTEAFF.

The chain carries TRBV5-6 and TRBJ2-3, with D tentatively TRBD2 (6 bases). Germline values: CDR1 SGHDT, CDR2 YYEEEE. The CDR3 is made up of 15 amino acids. V was pared by 1 base and J by 2 bases, with 11 bases between. CDR3 coding DNA: TGTGCCAGCAGCTTGCCCGGGAGTCCCACAGATACGCAGTATTTT. Amino acid sequence: CASSLPGSPTDTQYF.

The genes are TRBV30 and TRBJ1-1, with 7 bases aligning to TRBD1. The trim removed 7 bases at V and 6 bases at J, leaving 11 bases unmatched. Germline V gene lookup returns CDR1 GTSNPN and CDR2 SVGIG (reference sequence). The CDR3 sequence is 13 residues long. In DNA, the CDR3 is TGTGCCTCCATTAAGACAGGGCCTTCTGAAGCTTTCTTT. This sequence encodes CASIKTGPSEAFF.

The chain recombines TRBV27 with TRBJ2-6; D is undetermined. CDR1 is MNHEY, CDR2 SMNVEV, per germline (reference sequence). V was cut by 1 base and J by 0 bases, with 7 bases left in between. The length of the CDR3 is 16 residues. CDR3 region: CASSLFVHSGANVLTF. The CDR3 DNA reads TGTGCCAGCAGTTTATTTGTCCACTCTGGGGCCAACGTCCTGACTTTC.